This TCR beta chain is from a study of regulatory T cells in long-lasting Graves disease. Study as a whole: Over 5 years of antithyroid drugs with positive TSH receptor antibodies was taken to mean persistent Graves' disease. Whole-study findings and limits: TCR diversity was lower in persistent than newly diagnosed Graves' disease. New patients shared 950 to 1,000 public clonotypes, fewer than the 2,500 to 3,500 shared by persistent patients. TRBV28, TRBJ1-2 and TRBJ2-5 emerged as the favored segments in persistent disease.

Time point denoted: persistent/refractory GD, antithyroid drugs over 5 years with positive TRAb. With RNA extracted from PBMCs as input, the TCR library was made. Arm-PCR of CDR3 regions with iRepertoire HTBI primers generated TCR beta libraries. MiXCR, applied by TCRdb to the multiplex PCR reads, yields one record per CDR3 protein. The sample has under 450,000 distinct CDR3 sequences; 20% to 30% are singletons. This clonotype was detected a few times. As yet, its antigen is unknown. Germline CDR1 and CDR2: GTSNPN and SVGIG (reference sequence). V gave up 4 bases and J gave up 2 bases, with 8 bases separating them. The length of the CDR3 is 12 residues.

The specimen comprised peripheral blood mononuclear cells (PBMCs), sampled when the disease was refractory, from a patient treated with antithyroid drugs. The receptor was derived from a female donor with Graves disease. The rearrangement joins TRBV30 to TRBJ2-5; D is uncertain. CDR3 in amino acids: CAWISGQETQYF. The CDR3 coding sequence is TGTGCCTGGATTTCAGGTCAAGAGACCCAGTACTTC. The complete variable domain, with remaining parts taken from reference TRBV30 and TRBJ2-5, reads SQTIHQWPATLVQPVGSPLSLECTVEGTSNPNLYWYRQAAGRGLQLLFYSVGIGQISSEVPQNLSASRPQDRQFILSSKKLLLSDSGFYLCAWISGQETQYFGPGTRLLVL.